The TCR beta chain under discussion was sequenced for a study of blood T cells in healthy people across ages. Study-level results: Aged donors had fewer naive CD4+ cells and lower diversity than long-lived donors. Roughly linear declines in TCR beta diversity per million T cells occurred with age.

A second PCR, run for about 7 to 11 cycles, used a sample-barcoded 5' primer plus a J-beta primer mix. In TCRdb, the 5' RACE reads were re-called with MiXCR into one record per CDR3 protein. The data contain about 1.5 million distinct CDR3 sequences, roughly 43% of them singletons. Between the trimmed V and J ends, which lost 3 bases and 8 bases, there was a span of 11 bases. The CDR3 is made up of 12 amino acids. Germline V gene lookup returns CDR1 SEHNR and CDR2 FQNEAQ (reference sequence). The table lists this clonotype with a few counts. Its antigen is not known. Sequencing used blood. The source of this sequence is a woman aged 18-30 years in good health. The chain links TRBV7-9 to TRBJ2-7; D unclear. The CDR3 bases are TGTGCCAGCAGCTTTGGGGTGGGAAAGCAGTACTTC. The encoded protein is CASSFGVGKQYF.